This TCR beta chain was profiled in a study of T cells in localized non-small cell lung cancer. Only in-frame clones appear in the TCRdb table, and some are missing; sequencing was by immunoSEQ multiplex PCR. The repertoire holds about 56,000 clones, with 70% to 90% as singletons. Findings and limits, study-wide: Uninvolved neighboring lung showed the greatest T cell clonality, exceeding tumor. Heterogeneity remains possible because sequencing was limited to only one tumor region. Higher blood T cell density went with longer overall survival. Appearances in adjacent lung were noted for a median approximately 58 of the top 100 tumor clones.

The germline V gene has CDR1 SGHTA and CDR2 FQGTGA. V was trimmed by 1 base and J by 0 bases, leaving 9 bases between them. The CDR3 has 16 amino acids. A few counts support this clone. Its target is not known. The chain recombines TRBV7-3 with TRBJ2-2, with D tentatively TRBD2 (5 bases). The TCR was taken from a woman aged 35 to 70 with stage I lung adenocarcinoma. The sequencing used peripheral blood, collected before any cancer treatment. CDR3 protein: CASSLKGSPNTGELFF. As DNA, the CDR3 is TGTGCCAGCAGCTTAAAAGGGAGTCCGAACACCGGGGAGCTGTTTTTT.